The present T cell receptor (beta chain) was sequenced within a study of blood T cell repertoires in COVID-19. As processed by the authors: Amplification from reference gene primers served as the basis for estimated nucleated cell counts. Using immunoSEQ multiplex PCR, the repertoire was profiled, and TCRdb retains in-frame clones only, with some absent. V and J calls and clone size come straight from that table; D and trimming were deduced from the DNA. The sample lists 85,000 to 100,000 clones, 75% to 85% occurring once. The trim removed 5 bases at V and 5 bases at J, leaving 4 bases unmatched. Germline V gene data show CDR1 as MDHEN and CDR2 as SYDVKM. The CDR3 sequence is 13 residues long.

Input material: peripheral blood. The sequence derives from a woman older than 75 with active or convalescent COVID-19. The J gene is TRBJ2-7, the V gene TRBV28; TRBD2 agrees at 9 bases. The CDR3 here is CASSSGRWNEQYF. The CDR3 DNA follows: TGTGCCAGCAGTAGCGGGAGGTGGAACGAGCAGTACTTC.